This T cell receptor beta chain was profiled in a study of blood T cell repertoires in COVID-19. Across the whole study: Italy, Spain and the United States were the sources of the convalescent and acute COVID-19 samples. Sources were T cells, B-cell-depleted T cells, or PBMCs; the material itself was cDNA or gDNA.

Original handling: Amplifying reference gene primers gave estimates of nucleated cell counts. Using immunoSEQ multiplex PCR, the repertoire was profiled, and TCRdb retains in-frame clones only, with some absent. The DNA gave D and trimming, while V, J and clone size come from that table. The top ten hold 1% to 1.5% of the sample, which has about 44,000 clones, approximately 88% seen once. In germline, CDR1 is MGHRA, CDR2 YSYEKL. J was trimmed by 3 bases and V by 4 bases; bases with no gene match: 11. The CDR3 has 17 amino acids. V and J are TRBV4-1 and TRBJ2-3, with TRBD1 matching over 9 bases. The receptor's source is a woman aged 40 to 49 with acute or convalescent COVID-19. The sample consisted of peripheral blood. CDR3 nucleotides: TGCGCCAGCAGCCGAAGAGGAACAGGGGGCTCGACAGATACGCAGTATTTT. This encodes CASSRRGTGGSTDTQYF.